This T cell receptor (beta chain) is drawn from a study of memory CD4+ T cells and cytomegalovirus serostatus. This clone was recorded a few times. Its cognate antigen is unknown. The V end lost 3 bases, the J end lost 3 bases, and 3 bases lay between the germline ends. Germline loops: CDR1 WNHNN, CDR2 SYGVQD (reference sequence). CDR3 length: 11 residues. Study-wide results and limits: CMV serostatus prediction reached median AUC approximately 0.96, or 0.89 with US-trained model. About 40% of the roughly 150 known CMV-associated TCRbeta sequences appeared in CD4+ memory.

Generated by immunoSEQ multiplex PCR, the TCRdb table keeps only in-frame clones and is missing some. The repertoire includes some 57,000 clones, 65% to 80% of them detected once, and 0.65% to 0.9% sits in the top ten. Single viable CD3+CD4+CD8-CD45RO+ cells were sorted as the memory CD4+ T cells. This chain connects TRBV10-1 to TRBJ2-7, with D unclear. This sequence originates from an adult in good health and CMV-seronegative. Sequencing was carried out using memory CD4+ T cells from blood. CDR3 sequence: CASSDNYEQYF. The DNA of the CDR3 is TGCGCCAGCAGTGACAACTACGAGCAGTACTTC.